This T cell receptor (beta chain) was identified in a study of CD8+CD57+ T cells in acquired aplastic anemia. Overall study context: Sorting CD4+ and CD8+ cells gave DNA averaging 3.2 ug.

The TCR beta profiling, which covered VDJ combination and CDR3 sequence, was carried out using genomic DNA as the template. TCRdb re-analysed the reads in MiXCR, keeping a single row per CDR3 protein. The sample has some 200,000 distinct CDR3 sequences; roughly half are singletons. Patients selected for sequencing had displayed CD8+CD57+ cell expansion by flow cytometry. All patients had severe acquired aplastic anemia. The CDR3 spans 13 residues. V was shortened by 8 bases and J by 4 bases, with 14 bases between the two germline ends. Per germline, CDR1 SGHTA and CDR2 FQGTGA. This clonotype was sampled from a human donor with aplastic anemia. This sequence joins TRBV7-3 and TRBJ1-1, with D possibly matching TRBD1 (6 bases). The source material was sorted CD4+, CD8+, or CD8+CD57+ T cells (not recorded which) from PBMCs. The DNA of the CDR3 is TGTGCCAGCCGGGGGGGCGCGAGCACTGAAGCTTTCTTT. Protein: CASRGGASTEAFF.